Each of the 17 T cell receptor beta chains below was sequenced from the same sample in a study of T cell repertoires in cytomegalovirus infection. TCRdb re-derived calls from the reads in MiXCR, one entry per CDR3 protein. The table records about 300,000 distinct CDR3 sequences, roughly 24% of them present only once. Sequencing used PBMCs. These receptors all stem from a human donor in good health (CMV status not recorded). Some clones in this sample may be carry-over from other donors' samples.

This clonotype was seen a few times. This chain connects TRBV12-3 or TRBV12-4 to TRBJ1-1, with unresolved D. Trimming took off 3 bases at V and 5 bases at J, with 13 bases between the two ends. The CDR3 runs 14 residues. CDR3 loop: CASSFGPRGTEAFF. CDR3 DNA: TGTGCCAGCAGTTTTGGGCCCCGTGGGACTGAAGCTTTCTTT.

This clonotype came up a few times. The genes are TRBV7-2 and TRBJ1-2; 8 nucleotides align to TRBD1. V was clipped by 5 bases and J by 7 bases; unmatched bases: 9. CDR1 is SGHTA and CDR2 is FQGNSA in the germline V gene. The CDR3 is 14 amino acids. CDR3 coding DNA: TGTGCCAGCAGCATACAGGGGGTGAGTGCTGGCTACACCTTC. This sequence encodes CASSIQGVSAGYTF.

V and J are TRBV12-3 or TRBV12-4 and TRBJ2-7; 10 bases are shared with TRBD2. With V trimmed by 1 base and J by 3 bases, 3 bases remained unmatched. The CDR3 consists of 15 residues. The CDR3 bases are TGTGCCAGCAGTTTAGATGGGACTAGCGACTACGAGCAGTACTTC. Its protein is CASSLDGTSDYEQYF.

V is TRBV19 and J is TRBJ1-2; D unclear. From germline, CDR1 is LNHDA and CDR2 SQIVND (reference sequence). This CDR3 region has 10 residues. V was clipped by 8 bases and J by 8 bases, with 9 bases between them. For the CDR3, the DNA is TGTGCCAGTGGCCCGGGAGGCTACACCTTC. The encoded protein is CASGPGGYTF.

V and J are TRBV7-2 and TRBJ2-3; no clear D. CDR3 length: 13 residues. The germline gives CDR1 SGHTA, CDR2 FQGNSA. The V gene lost 8 bases and the J gene lost 6 bases, with 15 bases spanning the gap. CDR3 bases: TGTGCCAGCGGTTTTGGAGTGAGGGATACGCAGTATTTT. It yields the protein CASGFGVRDTQYF.

V and J are TRBV27 and TRBJ2-7; D is perhaps TRBD2 (7 bases). CDR3 size: 15 residues. Germline V gene sequence: CDR1 MNHEY, CDR2 SMNVEV (reference sequence). V shed 6 bases and J shed 5 bases, with 20 bases lying between them. The CDR3 spells CASRAAPRGANEQYF. DNA for the CDR3: TGTGCCAGCAGGGCCGCCCCCCGGGGGGCAAACGAGCAGTACTTC.

This clonotype was observed at least ten times. V is TRBV7-2 and J is TRBJ2-1, with TRBD1 matching 7 bases. Germline loops: CDR1 SGHTA, CDR2 FQGNSA. Trimming cost V 6 bases and J 5 bases; bases outside gene matches: 10. The CDR3 consists of 15 residues. The CDR3 loop reads CASRQRQGSHNEQFF. CDR3 DNA: TGTGCCAGCAGACAACGACAGGGATCGCACAATGAGCAGTTCTTC.

The V gene is TRBV18, the J gene TRBJ1-2, with D possibly being TRBD1 (5 bases). The germline CDR1 and CDR2 sequences are KGHSH and LQKENI. The CDR3 is 14 residues long. V gave up 3 bases and J gave up 6 bases, with 14 bases separating them. CDR3 region: CASSPNGGFNGYTF. DNA of the CDR3: TGTGCCAGCTCACCTAATGGGGGTTTCAATGGCTACACCTTC. The full variable domain, completed using reference TRBV18 and TRBJ1-2, is NAGVMQNPRHLVRRRGQEARLRCSPMKGHSHVYWYRQLPEEGLKFMVYLQKENIIDESGMPKERFSAEFPKEGPSILRIQQVVRGDSAAYFCASSPNGGFNGYTFGSGTRLTVV.

The gene calls are TRBV29-1 and TRBJ2-5, with a tentative D call TRBD1 (5 bases). The CDR3 runs to 10 residues. V shed 5 bases and J shed 11 bases, with 12 bases lying between them. In germline, CDR1 is SQVTM, CDR2 ANQGSEA. The DNA for the CDR3 is TGCAGCGTTTGGGGCCCGGAACAGTACTTC. As protein: CSVWGPEQYF.

This clonotype was counted between two and nine times. CDR3 nucleotides: TGTGCCATCAAAGGGACAGGGGGCTCCTACGAGCAGTACTTC. Protein: CAIKGTGGSYEQYF. The chain carries TRBV10-3 and TRBJ2-7; 11 bases agree with TRBD1. Germline V gives CDR1 ENHRY, CDR2 SYGVKD. The ends lost 7 bases at V and 0 bases at J; junction bases unmatched: 2. The CDR3 is made up of 14 amino acids.

This clonotype was seen a handful of times. CDR3 sequence: CASSYSKDRERTQGATQYF. CDR3 in DNA: TGTGCCAGCAGTTACTCTAAGGACAGGGAAAGGACTCAAGGAGCGACCCAGTACTTC. This rearrangement joins TRBV6-2 or TRBV6-3 to TRBJ2-5; TRBD1 matches 8 bases. The junction had 19 bases not matched to a gene; V was cut back by 0 bases and J by 7 bases. Germline V gene sequence: CDR1 MNHEY, CDR2 SVGEGT. The CDR3 covers 19 residues.

The chain uses TRBV6-6 and TRBJ2-7; 7 bases map to TRBD1. In germline, CDR1 is MNHNY, CDR2 SVGAGI (reference sequence). The CDR3 is made up of 14 amino acids. V gave up 6 bases and J gave up 3 bases; unmatched junction bases: 8. The CDR3 loop reads CASRTPGQFYEQYV. The CDR3 nucleotides are TGTGCCAGCAGAACCCCGGGACAGTTCTACGAGCAGTACGTC.

This clonotype has more than one count but fewer than ten. The V gene is TRBV28, the J gene TRBJ2-1; D might be TRBD1 or TRBD2, each matching 5 bases. The CDR3 covers 15 residues. Trimming took off 10 bases at V and 2 bases at J, with 18 bases between the two ends. In germline, CDR1 is MDHEN, CDR2 SYDVKM. In DNA, the CDR3 is TGTGCCACCAATCCGCCCCCGGGACCCTACAATGAGCAGTTCTTC. Protein: CATNPPPGPYNEQFF.

This clonotype was picked up many times. The V and J genes are TRBV2 and TRBJ2-1, with 11 bases lining up with TRBD2. Germline V CDR1 and CDR2: SNHLY, FYNNEI. With 5 bases clipped from V and 1 base from J, the junction kept 7 bases outside the gene matches. The CDR3 contains 17 residues. The CDR3 sequence: CASSLTRLAGSYNEQFF. CDR3 DNA: TGTGCCAGCAGTCTGACCCGACTAGCGGGATCCTACAATGAGCAGTTCTTC.

This clonotype appeared many times. The chain joins TRBV7-2 to TRBJ1-2; 7 positions match TRBD1. Germline lookup yields CDR1 SGHTA and CDR2 FQGNSA. Unmatched junction bases numbered 5, after V lost 2 bases and J lost 8 bases. The CDR3 is 13 amino acids. The CDR3 DNA reads TGTGCCAGCAGCTTAAGACAGGGAGACGGCTACACCTTC. Residues: CASSLRQGDGYTF.

This clonotype was detected a few times. The J gene is TRBJ2-5, the V gene TRBV28, with 12 bases aligning to TRBD2. The CDR3 is 17 residues long. The V gene's germline CDR1 is MDHEN and CDR2 SYDVKM. The V segment lost 4 bases and the J segment 4 bases; nucleotides outside the gene matches: 10. DNA for the CDR3: TGTGCCAGCAGTTGGAGTCCTAGCGGGAGGGCAGGAGAGACCCAGTACTTC. Amino acid sequence: CASSWSPSGRAGETQYF.

The table lists this clonotype with a few counts. This chain links TRBV2 with TRBJ2-7; 10 bases fit TRBD1. The junction had 7 bases not matched to a gene; V was cut back by 7 bases and J by 7 bases. The V gene's germline CDR1 is SNHLY and CDR2 FYNNEI. The CDR3 is 13 amino acids. The CDR3 sequence: CASTADRGKEQYF. CDR3 bases: TGTGCCAGCACTGCGGACAGGGGGAAAGAGCAGTACTTC.